Given below is one TCR beta chain in context. Per germline, CDR1 SGHTA and CDR2 FQGNSA. Trimming removed 0 bases from V and 5 bases from J, with 8 bases in between. This CDR3 contains 14 residues. The sample is drawn from a study of OX40 agonist ivuxolimab in advanced cancers. The data were produced by immunoSEQ multiplex PCR, yet TCRdb's version contains in-frame clones alone and is incomplete. The sample has nearly 80,000 clones, 91% seen once; the top ten hold roughly 6.9%. Sequencing was performed on CD4+ or CD8+ T cells sorted from blood, taken in a trial of the OX40 agonist ivuxolimab. This clonotype was sampled from an adult with an advanced solid tumor such as melanoma, head and neck, liver or kidney cancer. The chain links TRBV7-2 to TRBJ2-1; no reliable D call. CDR3 region: CASSLATSHNEQFF. DNA of the CDR3: TGTGCCAGCAGCTTAGCGACATCACACAATGAGCAGTTCTTC.